These 28 T cell receptor beta chains were all obtained from the same sample, sequenced in a study of T-cell reconstitution after alpha-beta-depleted transplantation in children. Unique molecular identifiers were used to barcode this TCRbeta library. TCRdb re-called the PCR reads with MiXCR, one entry per CDR3 protein. Of about 690,000 distinct CDR3 sequences listed, around 16% are singletons. The sequencing here drew on PBMCs from the stem cell graft donor, taken from the stem cell graft. The receptor source for this set is a human donor who donated a stem cell graft to a child with acute myeloid leukemia.

This clonotype has a count of ten or more. The chain joins TRBV10-3 to TRBJ2-5; 10 bases agree with TRBD2. This CDR3 comprises 17 residues. Trimming removed 1 base from V and 2 bases from J; junction bases left unmatched: 7. CDR1 is ENHRY, CDR2 SYGVKD, per germline. This CDR3 reads CAISEWSGGAVQETQYF. In DNA, the CDR3 is TGTGCCATCAGTGAGTGGAGCGGGGGGGCCGTTCAAGAGACCCAGTACTTC.

This clonotype appeared once. CDR3 sequence (DNA): TGCGCCAGCAGCCAAGACCCGGGACCGGGGAACACCGGGGAGCTGTTTTTT. Protein: CASSQDPGPGNTGELFF. V is TRBV4-3 and J is TRBJ2-2; the D call may be TRBD1 or TRBD2 (5 bases each). Germline V gene lookup returns CDR1 LGHNA and CDR2 YSLEER. The CDR3 has 17 amino acids. Trimming left V 0 bases short and J 1 base short, with 12 bases between.

This clonotype was observed a handful of times. The genes are TRBV15 and TRBJ1-2, with D possibly TRBD1 on 5 matching bases. Germline CDR1 LNHNV, CDR2 YYDKDF (reference sequence). The CDR3 is 16 residues long. Trimming left V 1 base short and J 4 bases short, with 16 bases between. CDR3 sequence (DNA): TGTGCCACCAGCAGAGGAAACCAGGGTCGCTTCTATGGCTACACCTTC. This translates into CATSRGNQGRFYGYTF.

This clonotype was counted ten times or more. The chain employs TRBV9 and TRBJ2-1; possible D gene TRBD1, 6 bases. The CDR3 consists of 15 residues. CDR1 SGDLS and CDR2 YYNGEE come from the germline V gene. Trimming removed 0 bases at V and 0 bases at J, with 7 bases between. The CDR3 sequence is CASSVEDSSYNEQFF. The CDR3 region has the DNA TGTGCCAGCAGCGTAGAGGACAGCTCCTACAATGAGCAGTTCTTC.

This clonotype has a count of ten or more. This rearrangement joins TRBV5-5 to TRBJ2-7, with D perhaps matching TRBD2 (5 bases). Trimming left V 1 base short and J 6 bases short, with 11 bases between. Germline V gene data show CDR1 as SGHKS and CDR2 as YYEKEE (reference sequence). The CDR3 spans 13 residues. CDR3 nucleotide sequence: TGTGCCAGCAGCTTGTCCGCGGGTCGCGAGCAGTACTTC. Translating it yields CASSLSAGREQYF.

This clonotype was counted at least ten times. V gene TRBV29-1 combines with J gene TRBJ1-4; 7 positions match TRBD1. Germline values: CDR1 SQVTM, CDR2 ANQGSEA. This CDR3 comprises 11 residues. J gave up 15 bases and V 3 bases, and 7 bases lay outside the gene matches. CDR3 in DNA: TGCAGCGTTGACCACAGGGGAAAGGTGTTTTTT. Protein: CSVDHRGKVFF.

Points on this clonotype: This clone may be a read error of a much larger clone one base away. The rearrangement joins TRBV20-1 to TRBJ2-3; D is possibly TRBD2 (6 bases). Germline CDR1 is DFQATT and CDR2 is SNEGSKA (reference sequence). The CDR3 is 14 residues long. V lost 6 bases and J lost 1, with 14 bases in between. The CDR3, as DNA: TGCAGTGCCCCGGGAGTAGCGGGCACAGATACGCAGTATTTT. Amino acids: CSAPGVAGTDTQYF.

This clonotype has a handful of counts. In DNA form, the CDR3 reads TGCAGTGCTAGACGCCCGGGCATGTTGGACGAGCAGTACTTC. Translation gives CSARRPGMLDEQYF. This chain joins TRBV20-1 and TRBJ2-7; D is unresolved. CDR1 and CDR2 from the germline V gene are DFQATT and SNEGSKA (reference sequence). There are 14 residues in the CDR3. V lost 2 bases and J 5 bases, leaving 16 bases between the germline ends.

On this clonotype: A read error is possible here, since a much larger clone lies one base away. V usage is TRBV20-1 and J usage is TRBJ2-7, with D perhaps TRBD1 (5 bases). CDR3 size: 12 residues. Germline CDR1 is DFQATT and CDR2 is SNEGSKA (reference sequence). CDR3 sequence reads: CSANWGSYDQYF. CDR3 nucleotides: TGCAGTGCTAATTGGGGCTCCTACGATCAGTACTTC.

This clonotype was seen ten or more times. The chain carries TRBV5-1 and TRBJ2-7, with D hard to call. The CDR3 runs 13 residues. In germline, CDR1 is SGHRS, CDR2 YFSETQ. Between the trimmed V and J ends, which lost 0 bases and 4 bases, there was a span of 8 bases. CDR3 bases: TGCGCCAGCAGCTTGGACGGCAGATACGAGCAGTACTTC. This codes for CASSLDGRYEQYF.

This clonotype was counted ten times or more. V and J are TRBV12-3 or TRBV12-4 and TRBJ2-7; 7 positions match TRBD1. V shed 2 bases, J shed 7 bases, and the junction held 2 bases outside the gene matches. The CDR3 has 12 amino acids. CDR3 in amino acids: CASSLRDSEQYF. Here the CDR3 DNA reads TGTGCCAGCAGTTTACGGGACAGTGAGCAGTACTTC.

The sample holds a few counts of this clonotype. This rearrangement joins TRBV20-1 to TRBJ1-5; D remains ambiguous. CDR3 length: 16 residues. V was cut by 2 bases and J by 2 bases, with 16 bases left in between. Per germline, CDR1 DFQATT and CDR2 SNEGSKA (reference sequence). The CDR3 DNA reads as TGCAGTGCTAGAATCATTGGAGGGAGTGGCAATCAGCCCCAGCATTTT. This sequence encodes CSARIIGGSGNQPQHF.

Ten or more counts support this clonotype. The CDR3 loop is CASTGTSQNTGELFF. CDR3 bases: TGTGCCAGCACCGGGACTAGCCAGAACACCGGGGAGCTGTTTTTT. The rearrangement joins TRBV12-3 or TRBV12-4 to TRBJ2-2; 9 bases agree with TRBD2. V lost 7 bases to trimming and J lost 1 base; unmatched junction nucleotides: 4. This CDR3 has 15 residues.

The rearrangement uses TRBV7-9 and TRBJ2-1; D remains unclear. Per germline, CDR1 SEHNR and CDR2 FQNEAQ (reference sequence). Deletions cut 8 bases from V and 5 bases from J, with 13 bases between. The CDR3 loop spans 13 amino acids. In DNA, the CDR3 is TGTGCCAGCCCCGGGCGAAATAACAATGAGCAGTTCTTC. Its translation is CASPGRNNNEQFF. The full variable domain, with the rest looked up from reference TRBV7-9 and TRBJ2-1, is DTGVSQNPRHKITKRGQNVTFRCDPISEHNRLYWYRQTLGQGPEFLTYFQNEAQLEKSRLLSDRFSAERPKGSFSTLEIQRTEQGDSAMYLCASPGRNNNEQFFGPGTRLTVL.

The table lists this clonotype with many counts. The genes are TRBV12-3 or TRBV12-4 and TRBJ1-4, with unresolved D. V lost 8 bases to trimming and J lost 6 bases, with 10 bases between them. The CDR3 is made up of 12 amino acids. The CDR3 DNA reads TGTGCCAGCGCTAAGCTGGATGAAAAACTGTTTTTT. Translating gives CASAKLDEKLFF.

This clonotype was counted ten times or more. The V gene is TRBV5-6, the J gene TRBJ2-1, with D perhaps being TRBD1 or TRBD2 (5 bases each). The CDR3 is 15 amino acids. V lost 0 bases and J lost 8, with 15 bases in between. Germline CDR1 and CDR2: SGHDT and YYEEEE. This CDR3 reads CASSLAGRPMHEQFF. CDR3 sequence (DNA): TGTGCCAGCAGCTTGGCGGGGCGGCCAATGCATGAGCAGTTCTTC.

This clonotype has a count of ten or more. The chain combines TRBV20-1 with TRBJ2-1, with TRBD2 matching 8 bases. CDR3 size: 13 residues. Germline V CDR1 and CDR2: DFQATT, SNEGSKA (reference sequence). J was trimmed by 7 bases and V by 5 bases; bases with no gene match: 7. The CDR3 reads CSALRGGGNEQFF. The CDR3 DNA reads as TGCAGTGCTCTCCGGGGGGGAGGGAATGAGCAGTTCTTC.

The chain links TRBV3-1 to TRBJ1-5, with D maybe TRBD1 (6 bases). Trimming took off 4 bases at V and 0 bases at J, with 16 bases between the two ends. This CDR3 comprises 17 residues. Germline CDR1 is LGHDT and CDR2 is YNNKEL (reference sequence). The CDR3 reads CASSLRGAAYSNQPQHF. CDR3 nucleotide sequence: TGTGCCAGCAGCCTAAGGGGGGCAGCATATAGCAATCAGCCCCAGCATTTT.

This clonotype came up many times. The chain recombines TRBV7-2 with TRBJ2-1; TRBD1 agrees at 12 bases. Trimming cost V 5 bases and J 8 bases; bases outside gene matches: 7. CDR1 is SGHTA, CDR2 FQGNSA, per germline. This CDR3 has 15 residues. The CDR3 sequence: CASSLTGTGGDEQFF. The CDR3 region has the DNA TGTGCCAGCAGCCTGACCGGGACAGGGGGCGATGAGCAGTTCTTC.

This clonotype was detected a few times. The chain uses TRBV21-1 and TRBJ1-1. TRBV21-1 is a pseudogene locus. This CDR3 comprises 14 residues. This chain's CDR3 is CASSLSSENTEAFF. The CDR3 DNA is TGTGCCAGCAGCCTTAGCTCTGAGAACACTGAAGCTTTCTTT.

This clonotype was counted at least ten times. The genes are TRBV7-2 and TRBJ2-1; 11 bases are a match to TRBD2. Looked up from germline, CDR1 is SGHTA and CDR2 is FQGNSA. The CDR3 loop spans 17 amino acids. V trimming: 0 bases; J trimming: 4 bases; junction bases outside the gene matches: 5. The CDR3 nucleotides are TGTGCCAGCAGCTTAGCCCCCACTAGCGGGGGTTACAATGAGCAGTTCTTC. This gives the protein CASSLAPTSGGYNEQFF.

This clonotype was recorded many times. The CDR3 DNA follows: TGTGCCAGCAGTCAACAAATTAGGGAGACCCAGTACTTC. Encoded protein: CASSQQIRETQYF. The chain employs TRBV12-3 or TRBV12-4 and TRBJ2-5; unclear D gene. The CDR3 runs to 13 residues. V lost 5 bases and J lost 5, with 12 bases in between.

This chain uses TRBV7-3 with TRBJ2-5; 12 bases are shared with TRBD2. CDR3 length: 16 residues. V lost 5 bases and J lost 6; bases outside the gene matches: 10. In germline, CDR1 is SGHTA, CDR2 FQGTGA. This chain's CDR3 is CASSVGLAGLGQTQYF. DNA of the CDR3: TGTGCCAGCAGCGTCGGACTAGCGGGGCTCGGACAGACCCAGTACTTC.

Many counts were recorded for this clonotype. The chain combines TRBV29-1 with TRBJ1-5, with 9 bases aligning to TRBD1. J gave up 3 bases and V 4 bases, and 4 bases lay outside the gene matches. Germline lookup yields CDR1 SQVTM and CDR2 ANQGSEA. This CDR3 spans 14 amino acids. The CDR3 protein is CSVGTGDYNQPQHF. The CDR3 region has the DNA TGCAGCGTTGGGACAGGGGACTACAATCAGCCCCAGCATTTT.

The table lists this clonotype with a few counts. V gene TRBV4-3 combines with J gene TRBJ2-2; D is perhaps TRBD2 (5 bases). This CDR3 region has 16 residues. V lost 0 bases to trimming and J lost 6 bases, with 14 bases between them. Germline V gene data show CDR1 as LGHNA and CDR2 as YSLEER. CDR3 sequence reads: CASSQDLARRSGELFF. The CDR3 DNA reads TGCGCCAGCAGCCAAGATCTAGCCAGGAGGTCCGGGGAGCTGTTTTTT.

This clonotype was seen repeatedly, ten times or more. This chain connects TRBV7-9 to TRBJ2-7, with TRBD1 as a possible D gene (6 bases). Germline CDR1 reads SEHNR; CDR2 reads FQNEAQ (reference sequence). The CDR3 runs 15 residues. Between the trimmed V and J ends, which lost 2 bases and 6 bases, there was a span of 17 bases. The CDR3 coding sequence is TGTGCCAGCAGCTTATCACGAGGGGGTCGGGTCGAGCAGTACTTC. The encoded protein is CASSLSRGGRVEQYF.

This clonotype was picked up many times. The chain links TRBV7-6 to TRBJ1-6; 9 nucleotides match TRBD1. CDR1 and CDR2 (germline): SGHVS, FNYEAQ. With 5 bases clipped from V and 7 bases from J, the junction kept 3 bases outside the gene matches. The CDR3 totals 14 residues. CDR3 protein: CASSPTGGNSPLHF. The CDR3 DNA sequence: TGTGCCAGCAGCCCAACAGGGGGCAATTCACCCCTCCACTTT.

This clonotype has just a few counts. J is TRBJ2-7 and V is TRBV28; weak D call: TRBD1 (6 bases). V lost 1 base to trimming and J lost 4 bases, with 20 bases between them. Per germline, CDR1 MDHEN and CDR2 SYDVKM. CDR3 length: 17 residues. CDR3 nucleotides: TGTGCCAGCAGTTTATCTGGGACACGCAAGGGATTGTACGAGCAGTACGTC. Protein sequence: CASSLSGTRKGLYEQYV.